This TCR beta chain is from a study of regulatory T cells in long-lasting Graves disease. The sample's time point: newly diagnosed GD, antithyroid drugs for less than 3 months. RNA extracted from PBMCs served as the sequencing template. There are many counts of this clonotype. Construction of the TCR beta libraries employed iRepertoire HTBI primers in conjunction with Arm-PCR of CDR3 regions. TCRdb redid the calling of the multiplex PCR reads with MiXCR, one entry per CDR3 protein. The table records a few hundred thousand distinct CDR3 sequences, around 19% of them present only once. These same data were also listed under a study on T cells in Graves' hyperthyroidism and ophthalmopathy.

The sequence derives from a woman aged 25 to 45 with Graves disease. This specimen consisted of peripheral blood mononuclear cells (PBMCs), obtained at new diagnosis, from a patient treated with antithyroid drugs.

The CDR3 region has the DNA TGTGCCAGCAGCGTATCCGGGGTGAGCTCCTACGAGCAGTACTTC. This encodes CASSVSGVSSYEQYF. The genes are TRBV9 and TRBJ2-7; D might be TRBD2 (5 bases). The CDR3 contains 15 residues. Germline V gene lookup returns CDR1 SGDLS and CDR2 YYNGEE. With 1 base removed from V and 0 bases from J, the gap between germline ends came to 11 bases.